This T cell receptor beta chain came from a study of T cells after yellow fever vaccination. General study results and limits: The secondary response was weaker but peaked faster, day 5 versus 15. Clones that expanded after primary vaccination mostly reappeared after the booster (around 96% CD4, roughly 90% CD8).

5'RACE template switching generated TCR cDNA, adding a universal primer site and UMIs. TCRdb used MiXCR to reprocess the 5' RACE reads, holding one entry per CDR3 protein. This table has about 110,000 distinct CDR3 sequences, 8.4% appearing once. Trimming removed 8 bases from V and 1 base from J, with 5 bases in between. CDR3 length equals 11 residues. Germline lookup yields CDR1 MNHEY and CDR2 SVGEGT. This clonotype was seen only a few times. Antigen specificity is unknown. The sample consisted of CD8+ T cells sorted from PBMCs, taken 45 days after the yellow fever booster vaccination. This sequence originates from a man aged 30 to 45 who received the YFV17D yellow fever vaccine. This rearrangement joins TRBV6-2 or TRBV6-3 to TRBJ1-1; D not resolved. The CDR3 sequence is CASEQNTEAFF. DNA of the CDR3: TGTGCCAGCGAACAGAACACTGAAGCTTTCTTT.